These T cell receptor beta chains were read from a single sample in a study of blood T cell repertoires in COVID-19. The assay was immunoSEQ multiplex PCR, and TCRdb's table has in-frame clones only and misses some. The sample includes roughly 140,000 clones, about nine tenths of them seen just once. Sequenced material: peripheral blood. Receptors were obtained from a man in his forties or fifties with active or convalescent COVID-19. Both conserved end residues are part of each CDR3. The D gene is left open where the match is weak. Clone size is given for some rows only: seen once, a few or many times, or a class if the clone is expanded.

d_gene: .; v_gene: TRBV9; abundance: .; j_gene: TRBJ1-5; CDR3nt: TGTGCCAGCAGCGGGGGGCTGAGCAATCAGCCCCAGCATTTT; CDR3aa: CASSGGLSNQPQHF
d_gene: TRBD1; v_gene: TRBV19; abundance: .; j_gene: TRBJ1-6; CDR3nt: TGTGCCAGTAAGGACAGGGGGATGTCCTATAATTCACCCCTCCACTTT; CDR3aa: CASKDRGMSYNSPLHF
d_gene: .; v_gene: TRBV6-2/TRBV6-3; abundance: .; j_gene: TRBJ2-7; CDR3nt: TGTGCCAGCAGTTACTCCGGGTCGGACAGTCCCTACGAGCAGTACTTC; CDR3aa: CASSYSGSDSPYEQYF
d_gene: .; v_gene: TRBV6-5; abundance: .; j_gene: TRBJ1-1; CDR3nt: TGTGCCAGCAGCCCGGCGGGGGGGGCCAACACTGAAGCTTTCTTT; CDR3aa: CASSPAGGANTEAFF
d_gene: TRBD2; v_gene: TRBV7-2; abundance: .; j_gene: TRBJ2-1; CDR3nt: TGTGCCAGCAGCCCGACTAGCGGGAGGGGAAATGAGCAGTTCTTC; CDR3aa: CASSPTSGRGNEQFF
d_gene: .; v_gene: TRBV19; abundance: .; j_gene: TRBJ2-6; CDR3nt: TGTGCCAGTAGTACACACTCACAGTTCTCTGGGGCCAACGTCCTGACTTTC; CDR3aa: CASSTHSQFSGANVLTF
d_gene: TRBD1; v_gene: TRBV10-3; abundance: .; j_gene: TRBJ1-5; CDR3nt: TGTGCCATCAGGGGGACAGGTGCCGGCAATCAGCCCCAGCATTTT; CDR3aa: CAIRGTGAGNQPQHF
d_gene: TRBD1; v_gene: TRBV27; abundance: .; j_gene: TRBJ1-1; CDR3nt: TGTGTCAGCAGTTCCCAGGGGGCGGTGAACACTGAAGCTTTCTTT; CDR3aa: CVSSSQGAVNTEAFF
d_gene: TRBD1; v_gene: TRBV7-3; abundance: .; j_gene: TRBJ2-2; CDR3nt: TGTGCCAGCAGCCCCCGGACAGGGATTCCAGGCGGGGAGCTGTTTTTT; CDR3aa: CASSPRTGIPGGELFF
d_gene: TRBD2; v_gene: TRBV15; abundance: .; j_gene: TRBJ2-3; CDR3nt: TGTGCCACCAGCAGAGGGACTAGCGGGACTAGCACAGATACGCAGTATTTT; CDR3aa: CATSRGTSGTSTDTQYF
d_gene: .; v_gene: TRBV7-9; abundance: .; j_gene: TRBJ2-6; CDR3nt: TGTGCCAGCACCTGGACATCTGGGGCCAACGTCCTGACTTTC; CDR3aa: CASTWTSGANVLTF
d_gene: .; v_gene: TRBV14; abundance: once; j_gene: TRBJ2-1; CDR3nt: TGTGCCAGCAGCCAAGTTTCCAGCGCTGGGTACAATGAGCAGTTCTTC; CDR3aa: CASSQVSSAGYNEQFF
d_gene: .; v_gene: TRBV3-1/TRBV3-2; abundance: .; j_gene: TRBJ2-1; CDR3nt: TGTGCCAGCAGCCAAGCCAGCGGGCACTACAATGAGCAGTTCTTC; CDR3aa: CASSQASGHYNEQFF
d_gene: TRBD1; v_gene: TRBV27; abundance: .; j_gene: TRBJ2-6; CDR3nt: TGTGCCAGCAGTCTACTCAGGACAGGGGATATGCGGGGGGCCAACGTCCTGACTTTC; CDR3aa: CASSLLRTGDMRGANVLTF
d_gene: TRBD1; v_gene: TRBV5-5; abundance: .; j_gene: TRBJ1-4; CDR3nt: TGTGCCAGCATCACAAGTCCAGGGGGCCAACGGGAAAAACTGTTTTTT; CDR3aa: CASITSPGGQREKLFF
d_gene: .; v_gene: TRBV5-6; abundance: .; j_gene: TRBJ2-4; CDR3nt: TGTGCCAGCAGCGCCCCGGACCGGGACAAAGCCAAAAACATTCAGTACTTC; CDR3aa: CASSAPDRDKAKNIQYF
d_gene: TRBD2; v_gene: TRBV2; abundance: .; j_gene: TRBJ2-1; CDR3nt: TGTGCCAGCAGTCTAGCGGGAGTGGGGTACAATGAGCAGTTCTTC; CDR3aa: CASSLAGVGYNEQFF
d_gene: .; v_gene: TRBV19; abundance: .; j_gene: TRBJ1-4; CDR3nt: TGTGCCAGTAGTATAGACTCTGGGAGTGGCGAAAAACTGTTTTTT; CDR3aa: CASSIDSGSGEKLFF
d_gene: TRBD1; v_gene: TRBV18; abundance: once; j_gene: TRBJ2-7; CDR3nt: TGTGCCAGCTCAGATACAGGGGTGTACGAGCAGTACTTC; CDR3aa: CASSDTGVYEQYF
d_gene: .; v_gene: TRBV5-6; abundance: .; j_gene: TRBJ1-2; CDR3nt: TGTGCCAGCAGCCAACTTGGGGGTTTGAGACAGGAGAACTATGGCTACACCTTC; CDR3aa: CASSQLGGLRQENYGYTF
d_gene: .; v_gene: TRBV5-1; abundance: .; j_gene: TRBJ2-3; CDR3nt: TGCGCCAGCAGCGGAATGGGACTTATCACAGATACGCAGTATTTT; CDR3aa: CASSGMGLITDTQYF
d_gene: .; v_gene: TRBV4-2; abundance: .; j_gene: TRBJ2-2; CDR3nt: TGTGCCAGCAGCCAAGGCTTCTCGGGCACCGGGGAGCTGTTTTTT; CDR3aa: CASSQGFSGTGELFF
d_gene: .; v_gene: TRBV6-6; abundance: .; j_gene: TRBJ2-2; CDR3nt: TGTGCCAGCAGACTAGATCAAAATACCGGGGAGCTGTTTTTT; CDR3aa: CASRLDQNTGELFF
d_gene: TRBD1; v_gene: TRBV3-1/TRBV3-2; abundance: .; j_gene: TRBJ2-1; CDR3nt: TGTGCCAGCAGCCACATGGACAGGGCAAATGAGCAGTTCTTC; CDR3aa: CASSHMDRANEQFF
d_gene: .; v_gene: TRBV6-2/TRBV6-3; abundance: once; j_gene: TRBJ2-5; CDR3nt: TGTGCCAGCAGTTACTCTAGCGGAGAGGGGGAGACCCAGTACTTC; CDR3aa: CASSYSSGEGETQYF
d_gene: .; v_gene: TRBV4-3; abundance: medium-sized; j_gene: TRBJ2-2; CDR3nt: TGCGCCAGCAGCCAAGACCAGGGTTACACCGGGGAGCTGTTTTTT; CDR3aa: CASSQDQGYTGELFF
d_gene: .; v_gene: TRBV4-1; abundance: .; j_gene: TRBJ1-3; CDR3nt: TGCGCCAGCAGCCAAGAGGGGAGGTGGGGAAACACCATATATTTT; CDR3aa: CASSQEGRWGNTIYF
d_gene: TRBD2; v_gene: TRBV5-4; abundance: .; j_gene: TRBJ2-3; CDR3nt: TGTGCCAGCACTCGTACTAGCGGGAGCACAGATACGCAGTATTTT; CDR3aa: CASTRTSGSTDTQYF
d_gene: .; v_gene: TRBV7-8; abundance: .; j_gene: TRBJ2-7; CDR3nt: TGTGCCAGCAGACACACGGGAGTAGGCGAGCAGTACTTC; CDR3aa: CASRHTGVGEQYF
d_gene: .; v_gene: TRBV10-3; abundance: .; j_gene: TRBJ1-5; CDR3nt: TGTGCCATCAGTGAGTCCGGGGGGCGGCAGCCCCAGCATTTT; CDR3aa: CAISESGGRQPQHF
d_gene: .; v_gene: TRBV5-6; abundance: .; j_gene: TRBJ2-3; CDR3nt: TGTGCCAGCAGCCGTCCTAGCACAGATACGCAGTATTTT; CDR3aa: CASSRPSTDTQYF
d_gene: TRBD1; v_gene: TRBV9; abundance: .; j_gene: TRBJ2-3; CDR3nt: TGTGCCAGCAGCGTAGCGGGCCTCGACCGACAGGGGAGGTCAGATACGCAGTATTTT; CDR3aa: CASSVAGLDRQGRSDTQYF
d_gene: .; v_gene: TRBV9; abundance: .; j_gene: TRBJ2-3; CDR3nt: TGTGCCAGCAGCGTAGGTTGGGGCGGTAGCACAGATACGCAGTATTTT; CDR3aa: CASSVGWGGSTDTQYF
d_gene: .; v_gene: TRBV27; abundance: once; j_gene: TRBJ1-5; CDR3nt: TGTGCCAGCAGTCCATACAGGGAGAGGCAGCCCCAGCATTTT; CDR3aa: CASSPYRERQPQHF
d_gene: .; v_gene: TRBV7-9; abundance: .; j_gene: TRBJ2-3; CDR3nt: TGTGCCAGCAGCCACAGGGCCGTCACAGATACGCAGTATTTT; CDR3aa: CASSHRAVTDTQYF
d_gene: TRBD1; v_gene: TRBV7-7; abundance: .; j_gene: TRBJ2-2; CDR3nt: TGTGCTAGCAGCCATACTACAGGGGGCATAGGTGGCGGGGAGCTGTTTTTT; CDR3aa: CASSHTTGGIGGGELFF
d_gene: TRBD2; v_gene: TRBV13; abundance: .; j_gene: TRBJ2-5; CDR3nt: TGTGCCAGCAGCGCCGGACTAGCGGGAGAACAAGAGACCCAGTACTTC; CDR3aa: CASSAGLAGEQETQYF
d_gene: .; v_gene: TRBV28; abundance: .; j_gene: TRBJ2-3; CDR3nt: TGTGCCAGCAGTAGCGAGACAGGCAGACGAGATACGCAGTATTTT; CDR3aa: CASSSETGRRDTQYF
d_gene: TRBD1; v_gene: TRBV3-1/TRBV3-2; abundance: .; j_gene: TRBJ2-1; CDR3nt: TGTGCCAGCAGCCAAGGACAGGGTTCCTACAATGAGCAGTTCTTC; CDR3aa: CASSQGQGSYNEQFF
d_gene: TRBD2; v_gene: TRBV27; abundance: .; j_gene: TRBJ2-1; CDR3nt: TGTGCCAGCAGTCCGACTAGCGGGCGCACCTACAATGAGCAGTTCTTC; CDR3aa: CASSPTSGRTYNEQFF
d_gene: .; v_gene: TRBV12-3/TRBV12-4; abundance: .; j_gene: TRBJ1-2; CDR3nt: TGTGCCAGCAGTACCCGAGGCCACTATGGCTACACCTTC; CDR3aa: CASSTRGHYGYTF
d_gene: TRBD2; v_gene: TRBV9; abundance: .; j_gene: TRBJ2-1; CDR3nt: TGTGCCAGCAGCGTAGGGGGGAGGGCCGTTAATGAGCAGTTCTTC; CDR3aa: CASSVGGRAVNEQFF